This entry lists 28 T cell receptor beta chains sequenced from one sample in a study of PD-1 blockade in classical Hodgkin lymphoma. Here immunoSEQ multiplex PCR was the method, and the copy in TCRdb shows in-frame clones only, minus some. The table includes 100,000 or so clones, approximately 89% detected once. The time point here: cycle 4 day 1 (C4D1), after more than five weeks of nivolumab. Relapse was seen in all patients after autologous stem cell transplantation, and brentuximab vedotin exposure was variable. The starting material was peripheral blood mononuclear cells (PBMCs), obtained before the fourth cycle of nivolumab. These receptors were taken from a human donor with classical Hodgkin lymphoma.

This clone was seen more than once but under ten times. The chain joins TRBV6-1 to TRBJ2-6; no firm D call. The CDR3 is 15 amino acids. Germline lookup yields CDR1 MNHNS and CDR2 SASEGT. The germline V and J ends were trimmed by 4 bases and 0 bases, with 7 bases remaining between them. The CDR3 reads CASSGGSSGANVLTF. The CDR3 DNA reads TGTGCCAGCAGTGGAGGAAGCTCTGGGGCCAACGTCCTGACTTTC.

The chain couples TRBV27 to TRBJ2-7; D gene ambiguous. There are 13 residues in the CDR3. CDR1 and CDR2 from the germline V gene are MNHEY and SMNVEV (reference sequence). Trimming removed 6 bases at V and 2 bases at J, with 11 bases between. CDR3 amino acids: CASSRQGPYEQYF. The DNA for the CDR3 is TGTGCCAGCAGCCGGCAAGGCCCCTACGAGCAGTACTTC.

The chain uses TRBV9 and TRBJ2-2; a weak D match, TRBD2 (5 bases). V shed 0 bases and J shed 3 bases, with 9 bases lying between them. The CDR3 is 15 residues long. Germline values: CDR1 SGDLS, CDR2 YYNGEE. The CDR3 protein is CASSVDGRDTGELFF. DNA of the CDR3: TGTGCCAGCAGCGTAGATGGGCGGGACACCGGGGAGCTGTTTTTT.

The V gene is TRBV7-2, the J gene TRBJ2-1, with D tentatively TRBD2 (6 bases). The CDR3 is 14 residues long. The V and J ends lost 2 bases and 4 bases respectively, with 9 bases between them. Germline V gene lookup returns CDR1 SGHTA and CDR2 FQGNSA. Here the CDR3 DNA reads TGTGCCAGCAGCTTATCGGGAGTTTACAATGAGCAGTTCTTC. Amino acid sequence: CASSLSGVYNEQFF.

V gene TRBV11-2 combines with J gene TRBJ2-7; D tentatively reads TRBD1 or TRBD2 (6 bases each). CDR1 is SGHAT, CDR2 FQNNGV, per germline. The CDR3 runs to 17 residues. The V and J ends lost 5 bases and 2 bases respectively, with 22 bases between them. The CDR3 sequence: CASSPRGLPGAPYEQYF. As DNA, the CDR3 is TGTGCCAGCAGCCCCCGGGGACTGCCAGGGGCCCCCTACGAGCAGTACTTC.

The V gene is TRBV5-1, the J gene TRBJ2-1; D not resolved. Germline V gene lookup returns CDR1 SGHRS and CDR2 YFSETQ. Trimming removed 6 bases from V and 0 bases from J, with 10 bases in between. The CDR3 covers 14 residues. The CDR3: CASKAVSSYNEQFF. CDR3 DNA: TGCGCCAGCAAAGCCGTAAGCTCCTACAATGAGCAGTTCTTC. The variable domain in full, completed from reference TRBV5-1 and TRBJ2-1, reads KAGVTQTPRYLIKTRGQQVTLSCSPISGHRSVSWYQQTPGQGLQFLFEYFSETQRNKGNFPGRFSGRQFSNSRSEMNVSTLELGDSALYLCASKAVSSYNEQFFGPGTRLTVL.

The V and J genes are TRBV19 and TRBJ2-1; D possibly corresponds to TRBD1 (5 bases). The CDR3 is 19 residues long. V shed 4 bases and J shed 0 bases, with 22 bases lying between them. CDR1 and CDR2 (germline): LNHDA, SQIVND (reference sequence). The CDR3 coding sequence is TGTGCCAGTAGTAGGTCAGGCCAGGCAGGGTACCTCTCCTACAATGAGCAGTTCTTC. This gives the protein CASSRSGQAGYLSYNEQFF.

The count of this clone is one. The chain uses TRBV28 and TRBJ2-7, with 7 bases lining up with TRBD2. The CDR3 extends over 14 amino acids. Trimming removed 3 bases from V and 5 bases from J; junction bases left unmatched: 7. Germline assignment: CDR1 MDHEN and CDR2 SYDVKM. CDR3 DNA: TGTGCCAGCAGTTTCCGCGGGAGTTACCACGAGCAGTACTTC. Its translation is CASSFRGSYHEQYF. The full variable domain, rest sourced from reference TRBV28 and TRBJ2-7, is DVKVTQSSRYLVKRTGEKVFLECVQDMDHENMFWYRQDPGLGLRLIYFSYDVKMKEKGDIPEGYSVSREKKERFSLILESASTNQTSMYLCASSFRGSYHEQYFGPGTRLTVT.

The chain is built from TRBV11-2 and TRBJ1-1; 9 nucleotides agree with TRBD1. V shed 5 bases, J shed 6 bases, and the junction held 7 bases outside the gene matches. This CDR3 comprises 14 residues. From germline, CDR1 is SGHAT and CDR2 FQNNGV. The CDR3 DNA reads TGTGCCAGCAGCCTAGGGACAGGGATCCCTGAAGCTTTCTTT. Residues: CASSLGTGIPEAFF.

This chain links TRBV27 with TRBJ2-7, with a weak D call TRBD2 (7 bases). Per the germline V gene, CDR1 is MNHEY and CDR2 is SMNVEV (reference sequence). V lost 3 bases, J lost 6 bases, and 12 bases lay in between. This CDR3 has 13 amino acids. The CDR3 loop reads CASSFGGGGEQYF. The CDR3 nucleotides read TGTGCCAGCAGTTTTGGGGGGGGCGGCGAGCAGTACTTC.

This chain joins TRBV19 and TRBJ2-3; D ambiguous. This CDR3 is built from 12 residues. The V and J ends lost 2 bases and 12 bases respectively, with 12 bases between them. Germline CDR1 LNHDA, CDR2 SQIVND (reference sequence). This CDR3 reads CASSIYGRIQYF. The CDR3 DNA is TGTGCCAGTAGTATATATGGGCGGATCCAGTATTTT. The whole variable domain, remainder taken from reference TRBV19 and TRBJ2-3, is DGGITQSPKYLFRKEGQNVTLSCEQNLNHDAMYWYRQDPGQGLRLIYYSQIVNDFQKGDIAEGYSVSREKKESFPLTVTSAQKNPTAFYLCASSIYGRIQYFGPGTRLTVL.

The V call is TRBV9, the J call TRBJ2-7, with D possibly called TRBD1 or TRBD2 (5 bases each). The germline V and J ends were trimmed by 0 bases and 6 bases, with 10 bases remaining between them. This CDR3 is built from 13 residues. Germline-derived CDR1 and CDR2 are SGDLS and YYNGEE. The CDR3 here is CASSVATRGEQYF. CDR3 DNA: TGTGCCAGCAGCGTAGCTACGAGGGGCGAGCAGTACTTC.

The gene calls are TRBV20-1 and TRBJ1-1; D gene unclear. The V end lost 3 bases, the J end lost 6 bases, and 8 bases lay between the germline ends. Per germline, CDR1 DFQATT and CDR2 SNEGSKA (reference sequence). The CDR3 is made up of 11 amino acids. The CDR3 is CSASLFAEAFF. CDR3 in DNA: TGCAGTGCTAGCCTTTTTGCTGAAGCTTTCTTT.

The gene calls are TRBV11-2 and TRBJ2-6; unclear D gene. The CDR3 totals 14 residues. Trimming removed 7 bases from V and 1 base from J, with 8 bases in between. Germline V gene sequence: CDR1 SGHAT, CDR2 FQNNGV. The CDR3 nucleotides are TGTGCCAGCACCCTGTATTCTGGGGCCAACGTCCTGACTTTC. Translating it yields CASTLYSGANVLTF.

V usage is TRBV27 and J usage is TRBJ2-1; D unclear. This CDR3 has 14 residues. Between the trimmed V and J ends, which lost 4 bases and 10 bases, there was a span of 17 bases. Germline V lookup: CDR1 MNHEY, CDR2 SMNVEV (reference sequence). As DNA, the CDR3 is TGTGCCAGCAGTTCCCCTGGTCCATTGGCCGAGCAGTTCTTC. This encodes CASSSPGPLAEQFF.

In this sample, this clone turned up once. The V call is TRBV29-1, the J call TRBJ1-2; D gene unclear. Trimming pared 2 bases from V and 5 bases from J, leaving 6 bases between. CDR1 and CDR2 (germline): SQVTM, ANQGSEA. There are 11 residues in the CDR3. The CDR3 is CSVEFEYGYTF. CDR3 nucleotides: TGCAGCGTTGAATTTGAGTATGGCTACACCTTC. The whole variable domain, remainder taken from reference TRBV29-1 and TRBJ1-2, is SAVISQKPSRDICQRGTSLTIQCQVDSQVTMMFWYRQQPGQSLTLIATANQGSEATYESGFVIDKFPISRPNLTFSTLTVSNMSPEDSSIYLCSVEFEYGYTFGSGTRLTVV.

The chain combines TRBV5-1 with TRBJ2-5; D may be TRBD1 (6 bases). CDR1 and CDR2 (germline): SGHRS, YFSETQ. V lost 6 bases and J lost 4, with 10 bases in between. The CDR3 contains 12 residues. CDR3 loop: CASIDRLETQYF. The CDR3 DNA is TGCGCCAGCATCGACAGGCTAGAGACCCAGTACTTC.

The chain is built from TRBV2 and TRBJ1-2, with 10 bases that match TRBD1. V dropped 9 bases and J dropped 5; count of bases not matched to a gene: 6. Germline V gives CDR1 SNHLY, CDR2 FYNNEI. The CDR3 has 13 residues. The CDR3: CARDGTGDYGYTF. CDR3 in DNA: TGTGCCAGAGATGGGACAGGGGATTATGGCTACACCTTC.

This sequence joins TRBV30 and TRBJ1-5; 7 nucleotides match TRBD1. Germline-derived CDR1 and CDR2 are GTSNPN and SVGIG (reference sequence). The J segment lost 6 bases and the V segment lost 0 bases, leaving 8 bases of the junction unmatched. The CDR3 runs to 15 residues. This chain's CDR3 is CAWSVPVTGSQPQHF. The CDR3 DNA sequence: TGTGCCTGGAGTGTACCCGTGACAGGGAGTCAGCCCCAGCATTTT. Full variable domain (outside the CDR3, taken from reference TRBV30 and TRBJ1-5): SQTIHQWPATLVQPVGSPLSLECTVEGTSNPNLYWYRQAAGRGLQLLFYSVGIGQISSEVPQNLSASRPQDRQFILSSKKLLLSDSGFYLCAWSVPVTGSQPQHFGDGTRLSIL.

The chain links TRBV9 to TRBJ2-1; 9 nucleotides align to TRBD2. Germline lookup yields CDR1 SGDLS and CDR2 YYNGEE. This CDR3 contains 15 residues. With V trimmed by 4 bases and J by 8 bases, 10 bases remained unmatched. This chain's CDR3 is CASSLPGTSSDEQFF. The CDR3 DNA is TGTGCCAGCAGCCTCCCTGGGACTAGCTCCGATGAGCAGTTCTTC. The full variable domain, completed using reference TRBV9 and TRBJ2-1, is DSGVTQTPKHLITATGQRVTLRCSPRSGDLSVYWYQQSLDQGLQFLIQYYNGEERAKGNILERFSAQQFPDLHSELNLSSLELGDSALYFCASSLPGTSSDEQFFGPGTRLTVL.

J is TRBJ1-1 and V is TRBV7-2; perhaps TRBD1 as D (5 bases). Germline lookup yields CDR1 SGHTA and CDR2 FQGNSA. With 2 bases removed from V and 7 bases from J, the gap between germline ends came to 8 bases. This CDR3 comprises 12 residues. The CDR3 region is CASSLRGFEAFF. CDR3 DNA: TGTGCCAGCAGCTTAAGGGGATTTGAAGCTTTCTTT.

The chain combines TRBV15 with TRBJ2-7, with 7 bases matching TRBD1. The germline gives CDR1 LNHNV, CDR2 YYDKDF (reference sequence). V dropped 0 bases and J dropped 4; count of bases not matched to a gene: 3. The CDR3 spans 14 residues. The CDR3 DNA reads TGTGCCACCAGCAGAGACAGGGGGATGTACGAGCAGTACTTC. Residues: CATSRDRGMYEQYF.

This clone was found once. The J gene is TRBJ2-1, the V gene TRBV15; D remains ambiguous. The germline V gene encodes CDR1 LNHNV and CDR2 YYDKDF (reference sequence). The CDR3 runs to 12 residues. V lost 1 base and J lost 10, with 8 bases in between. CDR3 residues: CATSRGLREQFF. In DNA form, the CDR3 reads TGTGCCACCAGCAGAGGACTGCGAGAGCAGTTCTTC.

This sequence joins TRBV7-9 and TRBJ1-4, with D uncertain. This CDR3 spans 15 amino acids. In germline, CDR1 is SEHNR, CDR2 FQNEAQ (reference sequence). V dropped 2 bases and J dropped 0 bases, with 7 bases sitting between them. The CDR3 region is CASSLRAPTNEKLFF. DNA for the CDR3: TGTGCCAGCAGCTTAAGGGCTCCAACTAATGAAAAACTGTTTTTT.

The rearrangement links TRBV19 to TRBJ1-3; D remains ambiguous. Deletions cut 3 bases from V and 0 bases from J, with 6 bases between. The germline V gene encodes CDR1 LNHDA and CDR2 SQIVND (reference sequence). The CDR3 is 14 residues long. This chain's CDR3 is CASSILISGNTIYF. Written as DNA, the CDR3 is TGTGCCAGTAGTATTCTTATCTCTGGAAACACCATATATTTT. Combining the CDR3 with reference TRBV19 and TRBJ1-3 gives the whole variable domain DGGITQSPKYLFRKEGQNVTLSCEQNLNHDAMYWYRQDPGQGLRLIYYSQIVNDFQKGDIAEGYSVSREKKESFPLTVTSAQKNPTAFYLCASSILISGNTIYFGEGSWLTVV.

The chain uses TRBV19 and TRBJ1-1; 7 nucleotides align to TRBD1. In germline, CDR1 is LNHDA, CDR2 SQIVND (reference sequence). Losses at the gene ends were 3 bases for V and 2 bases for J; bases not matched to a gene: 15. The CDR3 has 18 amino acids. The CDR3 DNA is TGTGCCAGTAGTATGATTCGGACAGGAGGAGGAAGAAACACTGAAGCTTTCTTT. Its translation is CASSMIRTGGGRNTEAFF.

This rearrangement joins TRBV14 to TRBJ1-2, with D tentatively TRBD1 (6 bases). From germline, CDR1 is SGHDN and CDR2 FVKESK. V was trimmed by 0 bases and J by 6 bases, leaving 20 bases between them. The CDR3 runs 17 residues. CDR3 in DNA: TGTGCCAGCAGCCAAGATCTCCGGGACACGGATTTTGATGGCTACACCTTC. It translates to CASSQDLRDTDFDGYTF.

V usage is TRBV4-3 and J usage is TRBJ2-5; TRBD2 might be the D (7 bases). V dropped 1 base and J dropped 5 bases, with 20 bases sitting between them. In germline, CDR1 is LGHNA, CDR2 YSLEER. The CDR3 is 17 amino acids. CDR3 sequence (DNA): TGCGCCAGCAGCCAAGGGAGCGGGGTTACAGGGATGGAGACCCAGTACTTC. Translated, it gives CASSQGSGVTGMETQYF.